This T cell receptor beta chain came from a study of cytomegalovirus exposure and HLA in healthy donors (dated by TCRdb to about 2017). Study-level background: An earlier analysis of approximately 640 of the donors reported about 250 Gb of sequence data and 117 million unique TCR beta sequences from 150 million to 200 million T cells. In addition to the first cohort of hundreds of subjects, a separate validation cohort of approximately 110 different subjects was used. In the later analysis, no new phenotypic data were used to find candidate immune exposures; instead, reliance was placed on TCR beta sequences and their occurrence across donors. Roughly 300 gigabases of sequencing data and roughly 81 million unique TCR sequences made up an early release that covered 640 HLA-typed donors. The study used immunosequencing to profile the T cell repertoires of approximately 640 subjects and linked those repertoires to cytomegalovirus serostatus. In a later genetic analysis, genome-wide SNP genotypes for about 65% of the roughly 700 donors were used, and that subset was treated as a discovery cohort. To predict cytomegalovirus infection status, the study brought together high-throughput TCR immunosequencing, statistical association of individual TCRs with disease status, and machine learning. The study aimed to test whether cataloging public T cell receptors could reveal signatures of past pathogen exposure. HLA typing included class I and class II loci at four-digit resolution. All discovery cohort repertoires had been generated using a single sequencing platform. Typing coverage differed by locus: A, B, C, DRB1 and DQB1 were typed in roughly 620-630 donors, DQA1 in roughly 500, DPA1 in 606, and DPB1 in 472. The genetic ancestry cluster associated with self-reported Caucasian donors included over 65% of the approximately 410 genotyped donors. A later analysis re-analyzed previously published TCR beta repertoires from 550 to 700 donors and added high-resolution HLA genotyping to study TCR occurrence patterns. An earlier analysis of several hundred of the donors used high-throughput TCR beta sequencing to judge whether each TCR beta V gene segment behaved as functional or pseudogenic. Across roughly 420 genotyped donors of the cohort, an average of roughly 230,000 unique TCR beta nucleotide sequences per donor were sequenced, and roughly a sixth of those sequences were non-productive. Roughly 5 DR-DQ haplotypes were handled as single units for association and clustering, since linkage in the cohort was strong. Alongside the repertoire data, information on donor age, sex, ethnicity and CMV serostatus was compiled.

Study-wide findings and limitations: Some IMGT-functional V segments, including TRBV6-2 and TRBV6-3, could not be distinguished by the 87-base-pair reads and were therefore excluded. Immune exposure information for the cohort was limited to CMV serostatus. In a later analysis, 15,000 to 20,000 TCR beta sequences were associated with specific HLA alleles at a false discovery rate of 0.05. Across donors, most TCR sequences were observed very rarely, whereas some public TCRs were present in many individuals. The authors suggested that the approach could potentially be extended to other disease states and immunological phenotypes. In an earlier analysis of fewer than 750 of the donors, most TCR beta V segments were observed in productive rearrangements about 87% or about 30% of the time, broadly matching IMGT annotations. Linkage disequilibrium might explain the correlated functional status among segregating V segments, but an unknown experimental factor could not be ruled out. Several of the top co-occurrence clusters appeared to be linked to parvovirus B19, influenza, CMV and Epstein-Barr virus, according to a later analysis. Only TCR beta chains were sequenced in this cohort, and the absence of alpha or paired-chain data limited detectable features. A further reported finding was that TCR beta sequences accurately predicted the HLA-A and HLA-B alleles for most subjects in the first cohort. The presence/absence analyses assumed that sequencing depth was roughly uniform across donors, and that assumption may not be true. A total of fewer than 200 TCR beta chains were listed by the study as associated with cytomegalovirus. A later genetic analysis reported fewer N-insertions in productive TCRs among donors in an Asian-associated ancestry cluster than the roughly 650-donor mean. Most CMV-associated TCR beta chains appeared to be HLA-restricted in a later analysis, and the HLA associations seemed to be driven largely by CMV exposure. Three of the identified cytomegalovirus-associated TCR beta chains were confirmed in vitro to be specific for cytomegalovirus antigens. In both the original and validation cohorts, the classifier was reported to diagnose cytomegalovirus status with high specificity and sensitivity. HLA typing was unavailable for some donors at each locus, so association tests used only the typed subset. In a later analysis, TCR association rates were found to vary across HLA loci, with the most associated TCRs seen for DRB1 alleles and the fewest for HLA-C alleles. In a later analysis, HLA-associated TCR beta chains were found to be more clonally expanded and to have lower generation probabilities than equally common non-associated chains. Because counts were too low, approximately 18 rarely observed V segments, including chromosome 9 orphons, were excluded from the earlier analysis of some 540 of the donors. Strong co-occurrence of HLA alleles, especially DR and DQ, made assigning TCR associations to individual alleles difficult. A later genetic analysis associated a missense DCLRE1C variant with V-gene and J-gene trimming of TCR beta chains, and an independent cohort replicated the association. The sequencing pipeline was judged likely to have produced a cluster of highly shared sequence variants as a technical artifact.

This clone was found a few times. What antigen it recognizes has not been identified. No qualities accompany the bases; no much larger clone lies one base away. The method was the immunoSEQ multiplex PCR assay. For the multiplex PCR, a mixture combining 60 forward primers for TCR Vbeta segments and 13 reverse primers for TCR Jbeta segments was used. Amplification of the CDR3 region of rearranged TCR beta genes was performed with a multiplex PCR assay on genomic DNA. On the Illumina HiSeq System, the amplified TCR beta libraries were sequenced as 87-base-pair reads. On the authors' methods: A later analysis counted about 82 million unique TCR beta chains across the 650 to 800 repertoires, and roughly 9.9 million of these chains were shared by at least two donors. Raw reads were error-corrected and collapsed into unique sequences by a nearest-neighbor algorithm in which closely related sequences were merged to remove PCR and sequencing errors. CDR3 sequences were aligned to IMGT reference sequences to assign V, D and J gene segments. Each retained sequence needed at least a six-nucleotide match to both a V gene segment and a J gene segment. A rearrangement was called productive if the CDR3 had no stop codons and remained in frame with V and J, and every other rearrangement was called non-productive. Following IMGT convention, CDR3 was defined as the stretch from the second conserved V-encoded cysteine to the conserved J-encoded phenylalanine. Sequences without an unambiguous match to a single V gene segment were excluded from the earlier analysis of several hundred of the donors. An earlier analysis of some 500 of the donors classified V segments as functional when productive rearrangements were above 56.7% and as segregating when the standard deviation between donors was above 5%. A statistical classification framework was built to diagnose cytomegalovirus status from the catalog of TCR beta chain sequences. In a later analysis, V and J genes were assigned by comparing TCR nucleotide sequences against IMGT/GENE-DB human TR gene sequences. Using the TCRdist pipeline, a later analysis assigned CDR3 sequences along with most-parsimonious VDJ recombination scenarios. A later analysis defined each TCR beta chain by its CDR3 amino acid sequence plus V-gene family, and excluded reads lacking a unique V-gene family. In a later analysis, 550 to 650 highly shared, low-generation-probability nucleotide sequences were removed to address suspected cross-contamination and a sequencing artifact. In a later analysis, a clonal expansion index was calculated for each public chain from normalized within-repertoire ranks of inferred template counts. In a later analysis, generation probabilities were computed using a VDJ recombination model fitted to out-of-frame rearrangements, and the results were checked against IGoR. Hypergeometric tests were used in a later analysis to score TCR-TCR, TCR-HLA and TCR-CMV co-occurrence, with a repertoire-size bias correction applied to the TCR pairs. A later analysis estimated false discovery rates by permuting HLA or CMV assignments 20 times. In a later analysis, co-occurring TCRs were grouped with DBSCAN, and TCRdist sequence similarity was added when clustering was performed within HLA-allele-positive subsets. Co-occurrence clustering excluded repertoires with fewer than 30,000 or more than 120,000 public chains, plus five with anomalous nucleotide sharing. Not all clones reach the TCRdb copy of this immuneACCESS table, which keeps in-frame sequences only. Checked studies attribute under half of the gap to unresolved V genes and leave the rest unexplained. V, J and clone size derive from that table, while D and trimming were established from the DNA sequence. The sample data list about 200,000 clones, and more than 65% of these were observed just once. More than 1.5% of the sample goes to the ten largest clones.

The cohort was made up of 650 to 700 healthy bone marrow donors. At the time of sampling, every cohort member was nominally healthy, though immune exposures that went unrecorded were likely present. The donor tested CMV seropositive and was one of the 289 seropositive cohort members. Each donor provided a peripheral blood sample, and peripheral blood mononuclear cells were used for TCR beta sequencing. The Qiagen DNeasy Blood Extraction Kit was used to extract genomic DNA from the blood cell samples. V sheds 1 base and J sheds 6 bases, leaving 9 bases between their ends. The germline V gene encodes CDR1 MNHNS and CDR2 SASEGT. The CDR3 spans 14 residues, from the cysteine through the phenylalanine. The read is trimmed to its CDR3 DNA, 42 bases read in frame from base 1.

The rearrangement joined TRBV6-1 to TRBJ2-2; the D segment could be TRBD1, given 6 matching bases. This receptor was obtained from a girl aged 5 to 17 in good health and CMV-seropositive. Sequenced sample: PBMCs. The CDR3 is CASSEVGAAGELFF. At the DNA level, the sequence is TGTGCCAGCAGTGAAGTGGGGGCAGCCGGGGAGCTGTTTTTT.